The 30 T cell receptor beta chains in this list originate from one sample, sequenced in a study of T cell responses to AZD1222 COVID-19 vaccine. TCRdb's copy holds only in-frame clones and misses some; the assay was immunoSEQ multiplex PCR. The data show some 94,000 clones, with roughly 92% seen just once and over 9.5% held by the top ten. The sequences come from peripheral blood, collected on day 0 of AZD1222 vaccination. The receptors here all came from an adult in good health.

The J gene is TRBJ2-1, the V gene TRBV28; 7 nucleotides align to TRBD2. This CDR3 has 14 residues. Germline V gives CDR1 MDHEN, CDR2 SYDVKM. The V segment lost 8 bases and the J segment 0 bases; nucleotides outside the gene matches: 4. CDR3 residues: CASAAGTSYNEQFF. In DNA form, the CDR3 reads TGTGCCAGCGCAGCGGGGACCTCCTACAATGAGCAGTTCTTC.

The chain combines TRBV5-1 with TRBJ1-1; no firm D call. The CDR3 length is 14 residues. Trimming left V 3 bases short and J 0 bases short, with 9 bases between. CDR1 is SGHRS, CDR2 YFSETQ, per germline. Here the CDR3 reads CASSSNQMNTEAFF. The CDR3, as DNA: TGCGCCAGCAGCTCAAACCAGATGAACACTGAAGCTTTCTTT.

The gene calls are TRBV19 and TRBJ2-7; no clear D. The V end was cut by 3 bases, the J end by 0 bases, with 9 bases between. The CDR3 length is 14 residues. Germline V CDR1 and CDR2: LNHDA, SQIVND (reference sequence). In DNA form, the CDR3 reads TGTGCCAGTAGTATTAGTCAGAACTCCTACGAGCAGTACTTC. Protein product: CASSISQNSYEQYF.

This chain joins TRBV11-3 and TRBJ2-7; D possibly uses TRBD1 or TRBD2 (5 bases each). The CDR3 consists of 15 residues. Germline V CDR1 and CDR2: SGHNT, YENEEA. Trimming left V 3 bases short and J 4 bases short, with 16 bases between. This chain's CDR3 is CASSFRDDERYEQYF. The CDR3 coding sequence is TGTGCCAGCAGCTTCCGGGACGATGAGAGGTACGAGCAGTACTTC.

The CDR3 DNA reads TGTGCCAGCAGTGACAGTCCATCCCATCGCTACGAGCAGTACTTC. Translated: CASSDSPSHRYEQYF. The gene calls are TRBV2 and TRBJ2-7; the D is unclear. V was clipped by 3 bases and J by 3 bases, with 15 bases between them. The germline gives CDR1 SNHLY, CDR2 FYNNEI. The CDR3 extends over 15 amino acids.

The chain employs TRBV19 and TRBJ1-2, with D possibly matching TRBD1 (6 bases). The germline V and J ends were trimmed by 7 bases and 3 bases, with 12 bases remaining between them. Germline lookup yields CDR1 LNHDA and CDR2 SQIVND (reference sequence). The CDR3 runs 13 residues. CDR3: CASNDWTDYGYTF. In DNA, the CDR3 is TGTGCCAGTAATGACTGGACAGACTATGGCTACACCTTC.

The chain has TRBV3-1 (or the pseudogene TRBV3-2) and TRBJ1-1; D not certain. V lost 1 base, J lost 0 bases, and 9 bases lay in between. The length of the CDR3 is 15 residues. In germline, CDR1 is LGHDT, CDR2 YNNKEL (reference sequence). The CDR3 spells CASSQVGVMNTEAFF. DNA of the CDR3: TGTGCCAGCAGCCAAGTTGGGGTAATGAACACTGAAGCTTTCTTT.

V and J are TRBV7-8 and TRBJ2-7, with TRBD2 as a possible D gene (6 bases). The CDR3 loop spans 12 amino acids. Trimming removed 5 bases at V and 10 bases at J, with 15 bases between. Germline assignment: CDR1 SGHVS and CDR2 FQNEAQ. CDR3 sequence: CASSPQEGFQYF. CDR3 bases: TGTGCCAGCAGCCCCCAGGAGGGTTTTCAGTACTTC.

This clone was seen only once. V gene TRBV10-2 combines with J gene TRBJ1-1; maybe TRBD1 (6 bases). The V end lost 0 bases, the J end lost 1 base, and 12 bases lay between the germline ends. Per the germline V gene, CDR1 is WSHSY and CDR2 is SAAADI. CDR3 size: 16 residues. CDR3 in amino acids: CASSESRGRSNTEAFF. The DNA for the CDR3 is TGCGCCAGCAGTGAGTCCAGGGGAAGGTCGAACACTGAAGCTTTCTTT.

CDR3 protein: CASSLGGSASYNEQFF. In nucleotides, the CDR3 is TGTGCCAGCAGCTTAGGAGGTTCAGCCTCCTACAATGAGCAGTTCTTC. The V and J genes are TRBV11-3 and TRBJ2-1; D call uncertain. This CDR3 has 16 residues. Trimming left V 1 base short and J 0 bases short, with 10 bases between. CDR1 SGHNT and CDR2 YENEEA come from the germline V gene.

The V and J genes are TRBV7-8 and TRBJ2-3; 9 nucleotides align to TRBD2. This CDR3 is 16 amino acids long. Per germline, CDR1 SGHVS and CDR2 FQNEAQ. V was pared by 5 bases and J by 1 base, with 7 bases of the junction left unmatched. The DNA for the CDR3 is TGTGCCAGCAGCCAGAGGCGGACTAGCGGCACAGATACGCAGTATTTT. Protein product: CASSQRRTSGTDTQYF.

This chain connects TRBV2 to TRBJ1-2; D perhaps matches TRBD1 (5 bases). V was shortened by 8 bases and J by 0 bases, with 10 bases between the two germline ends. Germline V gene data show CDR1 as SNHLY and CDR2 as FYNNEI. The CDR3 length is 13 residues. The CDR3 nucleotides are TGTGCCAGCGGGGGTACTGCTAACTATGGCTACACCTTC. The encoded protein is CASGGTANYGYTF.

V and J are TRBV19 and TRBJ2-7; no reliable D call. The CDR3 runs to 14 residues. V was clipped by 5 bases and J by 0 bases, with 11 bases between them. Germline values: CDR1 LNHDA, CDR2 SQIVND (reference sequence). The CDR3: CASSRTAGSYEQYF. In nucleotides, the CDR3 is TGTGCCAGTAGTCGGACCGCAGGCTCCTACGAGCAGTACTTC.

This clone appeared once. The V gene is TRBV13, the J gene TRBJ2-7; D may be TRBD1 or TRBD2 (5 bases each). Trimming stripped 5 bases from V and 4 bases from J, with 18 bases between. CDR3 length: 15 residues. The germline CDR1 and CDR2 sequences are PRHDT and FYEKMQ (reference sequence). The chain's CDR3 is CASSPAGLGRYEQYF. The CDR3 DNA follows: TGTGCCAGCAGCCCCGCCGGGCTGGGACGTTACGAGCAGTACTTC.

V gene TRBV6-5 combines with J gene TRBJ2-3; D is perhaps TRBD1 or TRBD2 (5 bases each). Trimming removed 9 bases from V and 2 bases from J, with 9 bases in between. The germline V gene has CDR1 MNHEY and CDR2 SVGAGI. The CDR3 runs to 12 residues. For the CDR3, the DNA is TGTGCCAGTAGGGACCTCACAGATACGCAGTATTTT. Translating it yields CASRDLTDTQYF.

J is TRBJ2-1 and V is TRBV14, with D perhaps TRBD2 (6 bases). V dropped 1 base and J dropped 10 bases, with 14 bases sitting between them. Looked up from germline, CDR1 is SGHDN and CDR2 is FVKESK. This CDR3 is 14 amino acids long. The CDR3 region has the DNA TGTGCCAGCAGCCAAGGTAGCGGTCTAGGAGAGCAGTTCTTC. It yields the protein CASSQGSGLGEQFF.

This clone was detected a few times. This sequence joins TRBV11-2 and TRBJ2-7; TRBD1 might be the D (6 bases). The CDR3 has 16 residues. Trimming pared 0 bases from V and 4 bases from J, leaving 16 bases between. Germline V gene sequence: CDR1 SGHAT, CDR2 FQNNGV. The chain's CDR3 is CASSLDPASQGYEQYF. CDR3 nucleotides: TGTGCCAGCAGCTTAGATCCAGCTAGCCAGGGGTACGAGCAGTACTTC. The whole variable domain, remainder taken from reference TRBV11-2 and TRBJ2-7, is EAGVAQSPRYKIIEKRQSVAFWCNPISGHATLYWYQQILGQGPKLLIQFQNNGVVDDSQLPKDRFSAERLKGVDSTLKIQPAKLEDSAVYLCASSLDPASQGYEQYFGPGTRLTVT.

This chain joins TRBV7-3 and TRBJ2-3; either TRBD1 or TRBD2 may fit D (5 bases each). The CDR3 length is 15 residues. The V gene's germline CDR1 is SGHTA and CDR2 FQGTGA. The V end was cut by 5 bases, the J end by 6 bases, with 18 bases between. In DNA form, the CDR3 reads TGTGCCAGCAGCCGTGCTGGGGGAGATGCGGATACGCAGTATTTT. Its translation is CASSRAGGDADTQYF.

V is TRBV29-1 and J is TRBJ1-1, with D possibly matching TRBD1 (6 bases). V gave up 6 bases and J gave up 11 bases, with 13 bases separating them. CDR1 is SQVTM, CDR2 ANQGSEA, per germline. This CDR3 spans 10 amino acids. The CDR3 region has the DNA TGCAGCGTCTCAGGGGACGGGGCTTTCTTT. It translates to CSVSGDGAFF.

V is TRBV7-8 and J is TRBJ1-1; 7 bases are shared with TRBD1. There are 15 residues in the CDR3. The germline CDR1 and CDR2 sequences are SGHVS and FQNEAQ. V gave up 1 base and J gave up 6 bases; unmatched junction bases: 8. This chain's CDR3 is CASSLVKGAGAEAFF. In DNA form, the CDR3 reads TGTGCCAGCAGCTTAGTAAAGGGGGCCGGGGCTGAAGCTTTCTTT.

The CDR3 loop is CASSFDTNYGYTF. The DNA of the CDR3 is TGTGCCAGCAGCTTCGATACTAACTATGGCTACACCTTC. The rearrangement joins TRBV9 to TRBJ1-2; D is ambiguous. The CDR3 is 13 residues long. In germline, CDR1 is SGDLS, CDR2 YYNGEE. The V end was cut by 4 bases, the J end by 0 bases, with 7 bases between.

This chain connects TRBV7-6 to TRBJ1-1; the match to TRBD1 covers 7 bases. The germline gives CDR1 SGHVS, CDR2 FNYEAQ. J lost 6 bases, V lost 0 bases, and 7 bases had no gene match. This CDR3 spans 15 amino acids. DNA of the CDR3: TGTGCCAGCAGCTTAGCGGACAGGTCGTACGCTGAAGCTTTCTTT. Encoded protein: CASSLADRSYAEAFF.

V gene TRBV12-3 or TRBV12-4 combines with J gene TRBJ2-7, with D possibly TRBD2 on 5 matching bases. Trimming shortened V by 3 bases and J by 6 bases, and 6 bases separated the two germline ends. The length of the CDR3 is 11 residues. Here the CDR3 DNA reads TGTGCCAGCAGTTTCAGCGGCGAGCAGTACTTC. It specifies CASSFSGEQYF.

V is TRBV6-2 or TRBV6-3 and J is TRBJ1-5; perhaps TRBD1 as D (6 bases). There are 17 residues in the CDR3. The V gene lost 4 bases and the J gene lost 2 bases, with 18 bases spanning the gap. The germline CDR1 and CDR2 sequences are MNHEY and SVGEGT. The chain's CDR3 is CASSSLRGGRGNQPQHF. The CDR3 coding sequence is TGTGCCAGCAGTTCTTTGAGGGGGGGCCGGGGCAATCAGCCCCAGCATTTT.

V is TRBV5-5 and J is TRBJ1-5; perhaps TRBD1 as D (6 bases). This CDR3 spans 16 amino acids. V lost 0 bases to trimming and J lost 3 bases, with 13 bases between them. Germline V gene lookup returns CDR1 SGHKS and CDR2 YYEKEE (reference sequence). The CDR3 DNA reads TGTGCCAGCAGCTTGGTGGGGGGCGCAGACAATCAGCCCCAGCATTTT. Amino acids: CASSLVGGADNQPQHF.

This clone was picked up a small number of times. This sequence joins TRBV5-4 and TRBJ2-2; 7 nucleotides align to TRBD1. J was trimmed by 0 bases and V by 3 bases; bases with no gene match: 5. CDR1 and CDR2 (germline): SGHNT, YYREEE (reference sequence). This CDR3 is 16 amino acids long. This chain's CDR3 is CASSSLGTANTGELFF. The CDR3, as DNA: TGTGCCAGCAGCTCCCTTGGGACAGCGAACACCGGGGAGCTGTTTTTT.

This CDR3 reads CSVVGTASYEQYF. CDR3 sequence (DNA): TGCAGCGTTGTTGGGACAGCATCCTACGAGCAGTACTTC. This chain joins TRBV29-1 and TRBJ2-7; 7 bases are shared with TRBD1. Unmatched junction bases numbered 4, after V lost 4 bases and J lost 1 base. Germline V gene lookup returns CDR1 SQVTM and CDR2 ANQGSEA. The CDR3 consists of 13 residues.

The rearrangement links TRBV6-5 to TRBJ2-1; the D gene is possibly TRBD2 (7 bases). Germline values: CDR1 MNHEY, CDR2 SVGAGI. V was pared by 8 bases and J by 7 bases, with 24 bases between. The CDR3 sequence is 16 residues long. The DNA for the CDR3 is TGTGCCAGCTGTTGGGAGGCGGGGGCGGGGAATAATGAGCAGTTCTTC. Amino acid sequence: CASCWEAGAGNNEQFF.

The CDR3 sequence is CASSIAAGQPQHF. CDR3 DNA: TGTGCCAGTAGTATTGCAGCGGGTCAGCCCCAGCATTTT. The J gene is TRBJ1-5, the V gene TRBV19, with D uncertain. CDR1 and CDR2 (germline): LNHDA, SQIVND (reference sequence). Trimming removed 3 bases at V and 6 bases at J, with 9 bases between. This CDR3 has 13 residues.

The J gene is TRBJ1-6, the V gene TRBV7-2; perhaps TRBD1 as D (6 bases). The CDR3 is made up of 14 amino acids. CDR1 SGHTA and CDR2 FQGNSA come from the germline V gene. Between the trimmed V and J ends, which lost 4 bases and 3 bases, there was a span of 7 bases. DNA for the CDR3: TGTGCCAGCAGCTCAGGGGTCTATAATTCACCCCTCCACTTT. Its protein is CASSSGVYNSPLHF. Combining the CDR3 with reference TRBV7-2 and TRBJ1-6 gives the whole variable domain GAGVSQSPSNKVTEKGKDVELRCDPISGHTALYWYRQSLGQGLEFLIYFQGNSAPDKSGLPSDRFSAERTGGSVSTLTIQRTQQEDSAVYLCASSSGVYNSPLHFGNGTRLTVT.